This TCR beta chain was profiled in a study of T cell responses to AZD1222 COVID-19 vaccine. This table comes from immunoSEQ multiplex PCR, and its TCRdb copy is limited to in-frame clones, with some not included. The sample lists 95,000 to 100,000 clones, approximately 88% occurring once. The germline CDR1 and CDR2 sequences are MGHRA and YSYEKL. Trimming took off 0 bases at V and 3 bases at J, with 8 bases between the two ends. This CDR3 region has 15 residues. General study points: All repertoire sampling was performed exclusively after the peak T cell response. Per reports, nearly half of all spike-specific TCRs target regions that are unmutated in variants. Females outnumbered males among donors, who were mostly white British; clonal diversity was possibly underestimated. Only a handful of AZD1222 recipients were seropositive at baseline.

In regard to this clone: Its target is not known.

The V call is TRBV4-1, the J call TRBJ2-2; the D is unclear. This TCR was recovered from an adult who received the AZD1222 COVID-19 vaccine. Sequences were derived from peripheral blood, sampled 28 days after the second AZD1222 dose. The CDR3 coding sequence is TGCGCCAGCAGCCAAGACAGCGCCGACACCGGGGAGCTGTTTTTT. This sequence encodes CASSQDSADTGELFF.